This T cell receptor beta chain is from a study of regulatory T cells in long-lasting Graves disease. Study overall: For under 3 months, newly diagnosed Graves' patients had been taking antithyroid drugs. The study's findings and limits: Persistent cases favored TRBV28, TRBJ1-2 and TRBJ2-5.

The length of the CDR3 is 13 residues. Trimming stripped 2 bases from V and 3 bases from J, with 6 bases between. Germline-derived CDR1 and CDR2 are MNHEY and SVGEGT. Time point of the sample: newly diagnosed GD, antithyroid drugs for less than 3 months. Researchers made the TCR library from RNA that was extracted from PBMCs. Into tubes containing EDTA, roughly 10 milliliters of peripheral blood were drawn. This clonotype was counted ten times or more. Its antigen is unidentified. HTBI primers from iRepertoire and Arm-PCR of CDR3 regions yielded the TCR beta libraries. TCRdb used MiXCR to reprocess the multiplex PCR reads, holding one entry per CDR3 protein. The sample has a few hundred thousand distinct CDR3 sequences, about an eighth seen once. This same sample was also taken into another study, of T cells in Graves' hyperthyroidism and ophthalmopathy.

Sequences were derived from peripheral blood mononuclear cells (PBMCs), sampled at new diagnosis, from a patient treated with antithyroid drugs. The receptor comes from a young woman with Graves disease. The chain joins TRBV6-2 or TRBV6-3 to TRBJ2-3; D is ambiguous. The CDR3 DNA is TGTGCCAGCAGTTACGGGGTGACAGATACGCAGTATTTT. Translating it yields CASSYGVTDTQYF.